The 14 T cell receptor beta chains reported below all come from one sample, sequenced in a study of cytomegalovirus exposure and HLA in healthy donors. PCR amplification relied on 60 Vbeta primers (plus 13 Jbeta primers). TCRdb's table, derived via immunoSEQ multiplex PCR, lists solely in-frame clones and lacks some. The sample includes 130,000 or so clones, approximately 90% of them seen just once. The sample was PBMCs. The receptors shown here come from a woman aged 25 to 39 in good health and CMV-seronegative.

CDR3 sequence (DNA): TGTGCCAGCTCACCCCACGGACAGGTGGCGCAGTACTTC. This codes for CASSPHGQVAQYF. The rearrangement uses TRBV18 and TRBJ2-7; 7 bases line up with TRBD1. The germline V gene encodes CDR1 KGHSH and CDR2 LQKENI. J lost 9 bases, V lost 3 bases, and 8 bases had no gene match. The CDR3 spans 13 residues.

This clone occurred once. The CDR3 protein is CASSVGSAVGETQYF. The CDR3 DNA follows: TGTGCCAGCAGCGTAGGTTCGGCGGTCGGAGAGACCCAGTACTTC. V gene TRBV9 combines with J gene TRBJ2-5, with unresolved D. V gave up 0 bases and J gave up 4 bases, with 13 bases separating them. CDR3 length equals 15 residues. The germline gives CDR1 SGDLS, CDR2 YYNGEE.

This chain's CDR3 is CASSSGTGVETQYF. DNA of the CDR3: TGTGCCAGCAGCTCCGGGACAGGGGTAGAGACCCAGTACTTC. The chain carries TRBV9 and TRBJ2-5; 10 bases match TRBD1. Germline lookup yields CDR1 SGDLS and CDR2 YYNGEE. The CDR3 covers 14 residues. With V trimmed by 4 bases and J by 4 bases, 4 bases remained unmatched.

CDR3 sequence reads: CASSYLAGQRQYF. The CDR3 nucleotides are TGTGCCAGCAGTTACCTGGCGGGTCAGCGGCAGTACTTC. V usage is TRBV6-5 and J usage is TRBJ2-5; a weak D match, TRBD2 (5 bases). The V end lost 2 bases, the J end lost 11 bases, and 15 bases lay between the germline ends. CDR1 is MNHEY, CDR2 SVGAGI, per germline. The CDR3 loop spans 13 amino acids.

Remarks on this clone: One end of the junction does not line up with germline, which may come from a read error. The V gene is TRBV15, the J gene TRBJ2-1; 9 bases agree with TRBD2. CDR1 LNHNV and CDR2 YYDKDF come from the germline V gene (reference sequence). There are 14 residues in the CDR3. The DNA of the CDR3 is TGTGCCACCAGCGAAGGGACTAGCTACGATGAGCAGTTCTTC. Residues: CATSEGTSYDEQFF. Complete variable domain (other parts from reference TRBV15 and TRBJ2-1): DAMVIQNPRYQVTQFGKPVTLSCSQTLNHNVMYWYQQKSSQAPKLLFHYYDKDFNNEADTPDNFQSRRPNTSFCFLDIRSPGLGDTAMYLCATSEGTSYDEQFFGPGTRLTVL.

CDR3 nucleotide sequence: TGCAGCGCCGCTAAGGGGGCTGGGGAAAAACTGTTTTTT. Translating it yields CSAAKGAGEKLFF. The chain employs TRBV29-1 and TRBJ1-4, with 7 nucleotides matching TRBD1. CDR3 length: 13 amino acids. The ends lost 7 bases at V and 8 bases at J; junction bases unmatched: 10. CDR1 is SQVTM, CDR2 ANQGSEA, per germline.

This chain joins TRBV4-1 and TRBJ1-2, with TRBD1 identical over 8 bases. J lost 4 bases, V lost 4 bases, and 8 bases had no gene match. The length of the CDR3 is 15 residues. In germline, CDR1 is MGHRA, CDR2 YSYEKL. The CDR3 loop is CASSLDRGEGYGYTF. CDR3 DNA sequence: TGCGCCAGCAGCCTTGACAGGGGAGAGGGCTATGGCTACACCTTC.

A few counts support this clone. The J gene is TRBJ2-2, the V gene TRBV6-4, with 10 bases identical to TRBD1. The V gene end was trimmed by 6 bases and the J gene end by 7 bases; junction bases not matched to a gene: 5. The CDR3 contains 14 residues. The V gene's germline CDR1 is MRHNA and CDR2 SNTAGT. This CDR3 is CASSPGQGYGELFF. The CDR3 DNA sequence: TGTGCCAGCAGCCCGGGACAGGGGTACGGGGAGCTGTTTTTT.

The genes are TRBV5-1 and TRBJ2-5; the D is unclear. Trimming shortened V by 8 bases and J by 1 base, and 6 bases separated the two germline ends. CDR1 is SGHRS and CDR2 is YFSETQ in the germline V gene. CDR3 size: 11 residues. Here the CDR3 DNA reads TGCGCCAGTACAGCCCAAGAGACCCAGTACTTC. Translation gives CASTAQETQYF.

The V call is TRBV2, the J call TRBJ2-3, with 8 bases fitting TRBD1. The CDR3 runs to 14 residues. The germline CDR1 and CDR2 sequences are SNHLY and FYNNEI. Trimming removed 9 bases from V and 3 bases from J; junction bases left unmatched: 8. CDR3 sequence: CARDDRGRTDTQYF. The DNA for the CDR3 is TGTGCCAGGGATGACAGGGGCCGGACAGATACGCAGTATTTT.

V is TRBV29-1 and J is TRBJ1-2; no firm D call. The CDR3 covers 11 residues. Germline V CDR1 and CDR2: SQVTM, ANQGSEA. V was cut by 4 bases and J by 3 bases, with 6 bases left in between. CDR3 sequence reads: CSVGPDYGYTF. The CDR3 nucleotides are TGCAGCGTTGGTCCCGACTATGGCTACACCTTC.

V and J are TRBV18 and TRBJ1-2, with 11 bases matching TRBD1. V shed 6 bases and J 8 bases; nucleotides not matched to a gene: 20. In germline, CDR1 is KGHSH, CDR2 LQKENI. This CDR3 is built from 18 residues. In DNA, the CDR3 is TGTGCCAGCTCCCTAAATCCTCCCTACGGACAGGGGGCTAACGGCTACACCTTC. It specifies CASSLNPPYGQGANGYTF.

There are a few counts of this clone. This chain joins TRBV7-9 and TRBJ1-3, with D perhaps TRBD1 (5 bases). Germline CDR1 reads SEHNR; CDR2 reads FQNEAQ (reference sequence). V was shortened by 4 bases and J by 0 bases, with 10 bases between the two germline ends. The CDR3 consists of 15 residues. CDR3 region: CASSSLRGSGNTIYF. The CDR3 nucleotides read TGTGCCAGCAGCTCTCTTAGGGGCTCTGGAAACACCATATATTTT.

The chain is built from TRBV10-3 and TRBJ1-6, with unresolved D. The germline V gene has CDR1 ENHRY and CDR2 SYGVKD. This CDR3 region has 16 residues. The V and J ends lost 4 bases and 0 bases respectively, with 10 bases between them. The CDR3 sequence: CAISADWSSYNSPLHF. In nucleotides, the CDR3 is TGTGCCATCAGTGCGGACTGGAGCTCCTATAATTCACCCCTCCACTTT.